The 21 T cell receptor beta chains reported below all come from one sample, sequenced in a study of PD-1 blockade in classical Hodgkin lymphoma. Each and every patient relapsed after autologous stem cell transplantation, and patients got differing brentuximab vedotin exposure. Sequencing was performed with immunoSEQ multiplex PCR; in TCRdb, only in-frame clones are kept and a portion is missing. The sample has 10,000 to 15,000 clones; 65% to 90% are singletons. This sample comprised peripheral blood mononuclear cells (PBMCs), obtained at baseline. The receptors stem from a human donor with classical Hodgkin lymphoma.

The V gene is TRBV19, the J gene TRBJ1-1; tentatively, D is TRBD1 (5 bases). V was cut by 8 bases and J by 1 base, with 11 bases left in between. This CDR3 spans 13 amino acids. Germline assignment: CDR1 LNHDA and CDR2 SQIVND (reference sequence). The CDR3 protein is CASATGPNTEAFF. DNA for the CDR3: TGTGCCAGTGCCACGGGGCCGAACACTGAAGCTTTCTTT.

This clone is judged medium-sized. The rearrangement joins TRBV19 to TRBJ2-5; 8 positions match TRBD1. The CDR3 totals 15 residues. Per the germline V gene, CDR1 is LNHDA and CDR2 is SQIVND (reference sequence). V was pared by 1 base and J by 4 bases, with 5 bases of the junction left unmatched. CDR3 amino acids: CASSIGTGGRETQYF. The CDR3 nucleotides read TGTGCCAGTAGTATAGGTACAGGGGGGCGAGAGACCCAGTACTTC.

The chain recombines TRBV6-5 with TRBJ1-1, with D possibly being TRBD1 (5 bases). The CDR3 loop spans 15 amino acids. Germline V gene sequence: CDR1 MNHEY, CDR2 SVGAGI. V was trimmed by 5 bases and J by 5 bases, leaving 18 bases between them. As DNA, the CDR3 is TGTGCCAGCAGTCTCGGACCAGCGGGACGGACTGAAGCTTTCTTT. As protein: CASSLGPAGRTEAFF.

The CDR3 region is CASSLDPQVTEAFF. For the CDR3, the DNA is TGCGCCAGCAGCTTGGATCCGCAGGTGACTGAAGCTTTCTTT. The V call is TRBV5-1, the J call TRBJ1-1; D not certain. This CDR3 region has 14 residues. Germline-derived CDR1 and CDR2 are SGHRS and YFSETQ. V lost 0 bases and J lost 5, with 11 bases in between.

This rearrangement joins TRBV28 to TRBJ2-7; D is possibly TRBD2 (6 bases). CDR3 length: 12 amino acids. Germline-derived CDR1 and CDR2 are MDHEN and SYDVKM. The germline V and J ends were trimmed by 5 bases and 6 bases, with 11 bases remaining between them. CDR3 nucleotides: TGTGCCAGCAGTCGCGGGGACCTCGAGCAGTACTTC. Translated: CASSRGDLEQYF.

The gene calls are TRBV4-1 and TRBJ2-3, with 9 bases lining up with TRBD1. The germline gives CDR1 MGHRA, CDR2 YSYEKL. The J segment lost 4 bases and the V segment lost 4 bases, leaving 12 bases of the junction unmatched. This CDR3 comprises 17 residues. CDR3 coding DNA: TGCGCCAGCAGCCGAATATCCGGGACAGGGATCGCAGATACGCAGTATTTT. Translation gives CASSRISGTGIADTQYF.

The chain uses TRBV6-9 and TRBJ2-7, with 7 bases fitting TRBD1. With V trimmed by 6 bases and J by 0 bases, 5 bases remained unmatched. This CDR3 is 14 amino acids long. Germline V gene lookup returns CDR1 MNHGY and CDR2 SVAAGI. The CDR3 coding sequence is TGTGCCAGCAGAAGGGACAGAAACTCCTACGAGCAGTACTTC. This encodes CASRRDRNSYEQYF.

V is TRBV6-5 and J is TRBJ2-1; TRBD1 matches at 10 bases. CDR1 is MNHEY, CDR2 SVGAGI, per germline. Trimming removed 9 bases from V and 6 bases from J; junction bases left unmatched: 8. This CDR3 spans 14 amino acids. As DNA, the CDR3 is TGTGCCAGTCAACGGGACAGGGGACTCAATGAGCAGTTCTTC. Protein: CASQRDRGLNEQFF.

V is TRBV25-1 and J is TRBJ2-7, with 8 bases aligning to TRBD2. Per the germline V gene, CDR1 is MGHDK and CDR2 is SYGVNS. CDR3 length: 13 amino acids. With V trimmed by 4 bases and J by 4 bases, 3 bases remained unmatched. The CDR3 sequence: CASSVSGTYEQYF. CDR3 in DNA: TGTGCCAGCAGTGTTAGCGGGACGTACGAGCAGTACTTC.

The chain links TRBV4-1 to TRBJ2-3, with D possibly TRBD1 on 6 matching bases. V shed 1 base and J shed 0 bases, with 14 bases lying between them. The CDR3 totals 17 residues. The V gene's germline CDR1 is MGHRA and CDR2 YSYEKL. The CDR3 DNA sequence: TGCGCCAGCAGCCAAGTTCCGTGGGGGACAAGCACAGATACGCAGTATTTT. Protein sequence: CASSQVPWGTSTDTQYF.

This sequence joins TRBV5-5 and TRBJ2-7, with a possible D match to TRBD2 (6 bases). V was trimmed by 2 bases and J by 0 bases, leaving 6 bases between them. The CDR3 loop spans 13 amino acids. Germline values: CDR1 SGHKS, CDR2 YYEKEE (reference sequence). The CDR3 region is CASSFGSSYEQYF. The CDR3, as DNA: TGTGCCAGCAGCTTCGGGAGCTCCTACGAGCAGTACTTC.

This chain uses TRBV7-9 with TRBJ2-2, with 9 nucleotides matching TRBD2. CDR3 length equals 16 residues. V lost 3 bases to trimming and J lost 6 bases; unmatched junction nucleotides: 8. Germline V gives CDR1 SEHNR, CDR2 FQNEAQ (reference sequence). Here the CDR3 DNA reads TGTGCCAGCAGCTTTTTAACTAGCGGGTTAGCCGGGGAGCTGTTTTTT. Translating gives CASSFLTSGLAGELFF.

CDR3 DNA: TGCGCCAGCAGCTTGGGGGAAACACCCGGGGAGCTGTTTTTT. This codes for CASSLGETPGELFF. The genes are TRBV5-1 and TRBJ2-2, with D unresolved. Germline V gene sequence: CDR1 SGHRS, CDR2 YFSETQ. The CDR3 runs 14 residues. V lost 0 bases, J lost 6 bases, and 9 bases lay in between.

This sequence joins TRBV6-1 and TRBJ1-6; 9 nucleotides agree with TRBD1. Trimming cost V 3 bases and J 11 bases; bases outside gene matches: 5. CDR1 is MNHNS and CDR2 is SASEGT in the germline V gene. The CDR3 runs to 14 residues. The CDR3 reads CASSDRTGVTPLHF. CDR3 DNA: TGTGCCAGCAGTGATCGGACAGGGGTGACACCCCTCCACTTT.

The chain carries TRBV7-6 and TRBJ2-2; 8 positions agree with TRBD1. The junction had 6 bases not matched to a gene; V was cut back by 2 bases and J by 4 bases. Germline CDR1 reads SGHVS; CDR2 reads FNYEAQ. CDR3 length: 16 residues. The CDR3 coding sequence is TGTGCCAGCAGCTTAACCGGACAGGGAGGCACCGGGGAGCTGTTTTTT. It is translated as CASSLTGQGGTGELFF.

The chain links TRBV6-5 to TRBJ2-7; 8 nucleotides line up with TRBD1. The CDR3 runs 13 residues. Germline assignment: CDR1 MNHEY and CDR2 SVGAGI. V shed 0 bases, J shed 6 bases, and the junction held 1 base outside the gene matches. CDR3 protein: CASSYSDRAEQYF. The CDR3 bases are TGTGCCAGCAGTTACTCGGACAGGGCCGAGCAGTACTTC.

The chain joins TRBV5-6 to TRBJ2-3; TRBD2 agrees at 7 bases. The germline V gene encodes CDR1 SGHDT and CDR2 YYEEEE. J lost 3 bases, V lost 0 bases, and 4 bases had no gene match. The CDR3 runs 15 residues. CDR3 sequence: CASSLVWEGTDTQYF. For the CDR3, the DNA is TGTGCCAGCAGCTTGGTTTGGGAGGGGACAGATACGCAGTATTTT.

This chain joins TRBV21-1 and TRBJ2-5; the tabulated D call, TRBD2, remains unverified against the DNA. TRBV21-1 is labeled a pseudogene. The CDR3 covers 15 residues. The CDR3: CASSPRKCEKETQYF. The CDR3 nucleotides are TGTGCCAGCAGCCCCCGTAAATGTGAGAAAGAGACCCAGTACTTC.

The rearrangement links TRBV27 to TRBJ1-2, with D perhaps TRBD1 (6 bases). Trimming left V 5 bases short and J 9 bases short, with 19 bases between. Germline V lookup: CDR1 MNHEY, CDR2 SMNVEV (reference sequence). The CDR3 totals 14 residues. This CDR3 reads CASSQAGQLMSYTF. The CDR3, as DNA: TGTGCCAGCAGTCAAGCCGGACAGCTGATGAGCTACACCTTC.

V usage is TRBV5-1 and J usage is TRBJ2-3, with 8 bases lining up with TRBD2. The CDR3 is 15 amino acids. Trimming at V came to 3 bases and at J to 4 bases, leaving 7 bases not matched to a gene. Germline V gives CDR1 SGHRS, CDR2 YFSETQ. CDR3 sequence: CASSSQAGGADTQYF. The CDR3 region has the DNA TGCGCCAGCAGCTCACAGGCCGGGGGGGCAGATACGCAGTATTTT.

The chain links TRBV6-5 to TRBJ2-7; 8 positions agree with TRBD1. Germline assignment: CDR1 MNHEY and CDR2 SVGAGI. The CDR3 consists of 15 residues. The ends lost 0 bases at V and 3 bases at J; junction bases unmatched: 4. This CDR3 is CASSYSKGTGYEQYF. The CDR3 DNA reads TGTGCCAGCAGTTACTCGAAGGGGACAGGCTACGAGCAGTACTTC.